The TCR beta chain under discussion was sequenced for a study of neoadjuvant anti-PD-1 for oral cavity cancer. On the study more broadly: Nivolumab at 3 mg/kg was mostly given biweekly, three to four doses, pre-surgery. Patients without progression received a fourth nivolumab dose around day 43, then surgical resection on days 50-56.

The V and J ends lost 0 bases and 4 bases respectively, with 3 bases between them. The germline V gene encodes CDR1 SEHNR and CDR2 FQNEAQ (reference sequence). The CDR3 runs 12 residues. This clone came up once. PBMC libraries mostly used approximately 500 ng of input genomic DNA, with six replicates per sample. The data were produced by immunoSEQ multiplex PCR, yet TCRdb's version contains in-frame clones alone and is incomplete. The table records some 14,000 clones, 60% to 80% of them present only once. Time point specified: after neoadjuvant nivolumab, at surgical resection. V gene TRBV7-9 combines with J gene TRBJ1-2; D is uncertain. The origin of this receptor is a person aged 40 to 85 with oral cavity squamous cell carcinoma. The sequencing here drew on PBMCs, taken after nivolumab (anti-PD-1) treatment. CDR3 DNA: TGTGCCAGCAGCTTAGCTGTCTATGGCTACACCTTC. This sequence encodes CASSLAVYGYTF.